These 16 T cell receptor beta chains originate from one sample sequenced in a study of early T cells in non-severe SARS-CoV-2 infection. TCRdb recomputed calls from the 5' RACE reads with MiXCR, one row per CDR3 protein. The repertoire holds roughly 90,000 distinct CDR3 sequences, with approximately 14% as singletons. Sequencing input: whole blood. All receptors come from an adult who was a healthcare worker with PCR-confirmed SARS-CoV-2 infection or an uninfected control (not recorded which).

A few counts support this clonotype. The chain employs TRBV29-1 and TRBJ2-3; a possible D gene is TRBD1 (5 bases). This CDR3 is built from 12 residues. The germline V gene has CDR1 SQVTM and CDR2 ANQGSEA. V gave up 5 bases and J gave up 1 base, with 7 bases separating them. In DNA, the CDR3 is TGCAGCGTTTTACAGGGCACAGATACGCAGTATTTT. It specifies CSVLQGTDTQYF.

The chain joins TRBV6-6 to TRBJ2-7; D call uncertain. The germline CDR1 and CDR2 sequences are MNHNY and SVGAGI (reference sequence). This CDR3 contains 13 residues. Trimming removed 2 bases from V and 3 bases from J, with 8 bases in between. The CDR3 DNA follows: TGTGCCAGCAGTTACATCCTAGGCTACGAGCAGTACTTC. Amino acid sequence: CASSYILGYEQYF.

This clonotype was detected only a few times. The chain is built from TRBV6-1 and TRBJ2-3, with D perhaps matching TRBD1 or TRBD2 (6 bases each). The V and J ends lost 1 base and 4 bases respectively, with 15 bases between them. Germline CDR1 reads MNHNS; CDR2 reads SASEGT. The CDR3 is made up of 16 amino acids. The CDR3 DNA follows: TGTGCCAGCAGTGAAGATCGGGGGCATTCCGCAGATACGCAGTATTTT. This sequence encodes CASSEDRGHSADTQYF.

This clonotype has just a few counts. V and J are TRBV4-2 and TRBJ1-3; the D is unclear. The CDR3 extends over 13 amino acids. The germline V gene encodes CDR1 LGHNA and CDR2 YNFKEQ. Trimming cost V 0 bases and J 4 bases, with 4 bases left between them. Here the CDR3 reads CASSQERGNTIYF. The CDR3 DNA follows: TGTGCCAGCAGCCAAGAGAGAGGAAACACCATATATTTT.

The genes are TRBV4-3 and TRBJ1-6; D call uncertain. The CDR3 length is 16 residues. V was trimmed by 0 bases and J by 0 bases, leaving 6 bases between them. Germline V gene data show CDR1 as LGHNA and CDR2 as YSLEER. Written as DNA, the CDR3 is TGCGCCAGCAGCCAAGAGGGGAACTCCTATAATTCACCCCTCCACTTT. It translates to CASSQEGNSYNSPLHF.

The gene calls are TRBV28 and TRBJ1-6; D is uncertain. The CDR3 has 16 amino acids. CDR1 MDHEN and CDR2 SYDVKM come from the germline V gene. V lost 3 bases, J lost 0 bases, and 9 bases lay in between. CDR3 residues: CASSFRSSSYNSPLHF. The DNA of the CDR3 is TGTGCCAGCAGTTTTCGGTCCAGCTCCTATAATTCACCCCTCCACTTT.

The rearrangement uses TRBV6-1 and TRBJ2-6, with TRBD1 as a possible D gene (5 bases). Germline assignment: CDR1 MNHNS and CDR2 SASEGT. V was trimmed by 11 bases and J by 2 bases, leaving 10 bases between them. There are 13 residues in the CDR3. Here the CDR3 reads CAPVRAGANVLTF. CDR3 coding DNA: TGTGCCCCGGTCAGGGCTGGGGCCAACGTCCTGACTTTC.

This clonotype has only a few counts. The rearrangement joins TRBV28 to TRBJ2-2; D call uncertain. CDR1 MDHEN and CDR2 SYDVKM come from the germline V gene. V gave up 7 bases and J gave up 7 bases, with 13 bases separating them. CDR3 length equals 13 residues. The CDR3 protein is CASTRRPGGELFF. CDR3 bases: TGTGCCAGCACCCGCCGCCCGGGCGGGGAGCTGTTTTTT.

The chain carries TRBV29-1 and TRBJ2-3, with D uncertain. Germline CDR1 is SQVTM and CDR2 is ANQGSEA. V lost 5 bases and J lost 1, with 4 bases in between. There are 11 residues in the CDR3. The CDR3 loop reads CSVLGTDTQYF. As DNA, the CDR3 is TGCAGCGTTCTGGGCACAGATACGCAGTATTTT.

J is TRBJ2-2 and V is TRBV7-2; 8 bases map to TRBD1. Germline V gives CDR1 SGHTA, CDR2 FQGNSA. Trimming at V came to 6 bases and at J to 7 bases, leaving 13 bases not matched to a gene. CDR3 length: 16 amino acids. In nucleotides, the CDR3 is TGTGCCAGCAGACCTAAGACAGGGGTAGTGTACGGGGAGCTGTTTTTT. It codes for CASRPKTGVVYGELFF. Complete variable domain (other parts from reference TRBV7-2 and TRBJ2-2): GAGVSQSPSNKVTEKGKDVELRCDPISGHTALYWYRQSLGQGLEFLIYFQGNSAPDKSGLPSDRFSAERTGGSVSTLTIQRTQQEDSAVYLCASRPKTGVVYGELFFGEGSRLTVL.

The genes are TRBV4-3 and TRBJ2-4, with TRBD1 as a possible D gene (5 bases). In germline, CDR1 is LGHNA, CDR2 YSLEER. Trimming pared 1 base from V and 0 bases from J, leaving 13 bases between. This CDR3 is built from 17 residues. The CDR3 loop is CASSQGSQGPAKNIQYF. The CDR3 DNA is TGCGCCAGCAGCCAAGGGAGCCAGGGCCCAGCCAAAAACATTCAGTACTTC.

The V gene is TRBV29-1, the J gene TRBJ2-7; TRBD1 matches 12 bases. Trimming at V came to 5 bases and at J to 6 bases, leaving 11 bases not matched to a gene. Germline V gene lookup returns CDR1 SQVTM and CDR2 ANQGSEA. The CDR3 is 15 amino acids. The CDR3 reads CSVHRDRGHYGEQYF. CDR3 DNA sequence: TGCAGCGTTCACCGGGACAGGGGGCATTATGGCGAGCAGTACTTC.

This clonotype was observed at least ten times. The chain carries TRBV21-1 and TRBJ2-5. TRBV21-1 is given as a pseudogene. The CDR3 is made up of 14 amino acids. The chain's CDR3 is CASSKDWQQETQYF. CDR3 DNA: TGTGCCAGCAGCAAAGACTGGCAGCAAGAGACCCAGTACTTC.

This clonotype was detected a few times. The J gene is TRBJ2-1, the V gene TRBV19, with 8 bases fitting TRBD2. The CDR3 runs 15 residues. Germline-derived CDR1 and CDR2 are LNHDA and SQIVND (reference sequence). Trimming at V came to 6 bases and at J to 3 bases, leaving 7 bases not matched to a gene. The CDR3 region has the DNA TGTGCCAGTAGGACCGGGACTAGGCTCTACAATGAGCAGTTCTTC. This gives the protein CASRTGTRLYNEQFF.

This clonotype was seen a handful of times. The chain links TRBV5-1 to TRBJ1-2, with a weak D call TRBD1 (6 bases). In germline, CDR1 is SGHRS, CDR2 YFSETQ. V lost 1 base to trimming and J lost 6 bases, with 16 bases between them. There are 15 residues in the CDR3. CDR3 region: CASSLFGTIGDGYTF. The CDR3 DNA sequence: TGCGCCAGCAGCTTGTTTGGGACAATTGGGGATGGCTACACCTTC.

This sequence joins TRBV5-1 and TRBJ2-3; 9 positions match TRBD2. V trimming: 3 bases; J trimming: 2 bases; junction bases outside the gene matches: 16. The CDR3 has 19 amino acids. Germline CDR1 SGHRS, CDR2 YFSETQ. For the CDR3, the DNA is TGCGCCAGCAGCTCCGGAACAGCCCCCGGACTAGCGAACACAGATACGCAGTATTTT. Translation: CASSSGTAPGLANTDTQYF.